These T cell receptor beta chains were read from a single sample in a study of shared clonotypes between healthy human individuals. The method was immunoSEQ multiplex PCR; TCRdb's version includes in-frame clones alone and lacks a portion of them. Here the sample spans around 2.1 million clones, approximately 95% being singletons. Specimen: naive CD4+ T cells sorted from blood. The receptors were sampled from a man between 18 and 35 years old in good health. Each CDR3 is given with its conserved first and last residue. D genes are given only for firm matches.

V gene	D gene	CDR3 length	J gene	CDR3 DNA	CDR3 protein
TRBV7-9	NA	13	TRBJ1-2	TGTGCCAGCAGCTTCGACGGTGGTTATGGCTACACCTTC	CASSFDGGYGYTF
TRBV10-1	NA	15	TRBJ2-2	TGCGCCAGCAGTACCGGGACCGCGAACACCGGGGAGCTGTTTTTT	CASSTGTANTGELFF
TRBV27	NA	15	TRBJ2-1	TGTGCCAGCAGGACCCTTGTTACAGCAGACAATGAGCAGTTCTTC	CASRTLVTADNEQFF
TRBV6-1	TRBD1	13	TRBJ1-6	TGTGCCAGCAGGGGGACAGGGAATTCACCCCTCCACTTT	CASRGTGNSPLHF
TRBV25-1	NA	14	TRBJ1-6	TGTGCCAGCAGCGCCGGGACGGCTTATTCACCCCTCCACTTT	CASSAGTAYSPLHF
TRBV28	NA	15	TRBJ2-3	TGTGCCAGCAGTTTACCCAGCTTCGGCACAGATACGCAGTATTTT	CASSLPSFGTDTQYF
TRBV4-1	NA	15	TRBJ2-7	TGCGCCAGCAGCCAAGGCCAATGGGGGGCGGCCGAGCAGTACTTC	CASSQGQWGAAEQYF
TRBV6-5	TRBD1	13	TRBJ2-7	TGTGCCAGCAGTACTGACAGGGCGTACGAGCAGTACTTC	CASSTDRAYEQYF
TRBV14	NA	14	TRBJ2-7	TGTGCCAGCAGCCAAGGCCGGGGAACCTACGAGCAGTACTTC	CASSQGRGTYEQYF
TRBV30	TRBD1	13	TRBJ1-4	TGTGCCTGGATGGGACAGCTTAATGAAAAACTGTTTTTT	CAWMGQLNEKLFF
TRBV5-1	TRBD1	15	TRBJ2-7	TGCGCCAGCAGCCCCGGGGACAGGACCGGGAGAGAGCAGTACTTC	CASSPGDRTGREQYF
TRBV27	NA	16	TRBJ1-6	TGTGCCAGCAGTTTCAGGAGGGCTTGGGATAATTCACCCCTCCACTTT	CASSFRRAWDNSPLHF